This entry lists 9 T cell receptor beta chains sequenced from one sample in a study of T cells in Graves' hyperthyroidism and ophthalmopathy. Researchers amplified the TCR beta CDR3 regions from RNA transcripts. TCR CDR3 underwent first-round RT-PCR with the HTBI primer set. MiXCR, applied by TCRdb to the multiplex PCR reads, yields one record per CDR3 protein. The table records around 500,000 distinct CDR3 sequences, around 15% of them present only once. The sample taken for sequencing was blood. Every receptor here comes from a woman under 40 with Graves' ophthalmopathy.

There are many counts of this clonotype. The V gene is TRBV7-2, the J gene TRBJ2-7, with 7 bases lining up with TRBD2. CDR3 length: 13 amino acids. In germline, CDR1 is SGHTA, CDR2 FQGNSA. The J segment lost 5 bases and the V segment lost 1 base, leaving 2 bases of the junction unmatched. DNA of the CDR3: TGTGCCAGCAGCTTAGAGGGAGGGAACGAGCAGTACTTC. Amino acid sequence: CASSLEGGNEQYF.

As for this clonotype: At one boundary the junction diverges from the germline segment, which might be a read error. V gene TRBV6-4 combines with J gene TRBJ1-1; D is possibly TRBD1 (5 bases). The germline CDR1 and CDR2 sequences are MRHNA and SNTAGT. The CDR3 extends over 16 amino acids. As DNA, the CDR3 is TGTGCCAGCAGTTACTCGGACATCACAAGGAACACTGAAGCTTTCTTT. Its translation: CASSYSDITRNTEAFF.

The chain carries TRBV7-3 and TRBJ2-7; no clear D. The V gene lost 8 bases and the J gene lost 0 bases, with 14 bases spanning the gap. In germline, CDR1 is SGHTA, CDR2 FQGTGA. This CDR3 has 14 residues. The CDR3 sequence is CASGPSGISYEQYF. The CDR3 DNA reads as TGTGCCAGCGGACCCTCCGGCATCTCCTACGAGCAGTACTTC.

The sample holds many counts of this clonotype. Here the CDR3 DNA reads TGTGCCACCAGCAGAGAAATACAGGGAGACCAAGAGACCCAGTACTTC. Its translation is CATSREIQGDQETQYF. The chain joins TRBV15 to TRBJ2-5; TRBD1 is a possible D gene (6 bases). This CDR3 comprises 16 residues. The germline V and J ends were trimmed by 0 bases and 0 bases, with 11 bases remaining between them. Germline V gene data show CDR1 as LNHNV and CDR2 as YYDKDF (reference sequence).

This clonotype was counted only a few times. The chain uses TRBV4-2 and TRBJ2-3, with D possibly matching TRBD1 (5 bases). CDR1 and CDR2 (germline): LGHNA, YNFKEQ. The CDR3 length is 15 residues. Trimming shortened V by 4 bases and J by 2 bases, and 13 bases separated the two germline ends. The CDR3 region is CASSLGRGYTDTQYF. The CDR3 DNA reads TGTGCCAGCAGCCTAGGAAGGGGCTACACAGATACGCAGTATTTT.

Many counts were recorded for this clonotype. The chain combines TRBV5-1 with TRBJ2-7; 7 nucleotides match TRBD2. J was trimmed by 5 bases and V by 4 bases; bases with no gene match: 12. CDR1 and CDR2 from the germline V gene are SGHRS and YFSETQ. This CDR3 is built from 15 residues. The CDR3 loop reads CASSLLWEGPNEQYF. The CDR3 coding sequence is TGCGCCAGCAGCCTCTTGTGGGAGGGCCCCAACGAGCAGTACTTC. The full variable domain, rest sourced from reference TRBV5-1 and TRBJ2-7, is KAGVTQTPRYLIKTRGQQVTLSCSPISGHRSVSWYQQTPGQGLQFLFEYFSETQRNKGNFPGRFSGRQFSNSRSEMNVSTLELGDSALYLCASSLLWEGPNEQYFGPGTRLTVT.

This clonotype was detected a few times. The chain recombines TRBV4-1 with TRBJ2-7; tentatively, D is TRBD1 or TRBD2 (5 bases each). The germline V and J ends were trimmed by 1 base and 2 bases, with 12 bases remaining between them. Germline V gene data show CDR1 as MGHRA and CDR2 as YSYEKL. CDR3 length: 15 amino acids. CDR3: CASSQVGTLTYEQYF. The CDR3 DNA sequence: TGCGCCAGCAGCCAAGTCGGGACGTTGACCTACGAGCAGTACTTC.

The chain has TRBV29-1 and TRBJ2-5; D possibly corresponds to TRBD1 (6 bases). The CDR3 is made up of 11 amino acids. The V gene's germline CDR1 is SQVTM and CDR2 ANQGSEA. The V end lost 7 bases, the J end lost 5 bases, and 11 bases lay between the germline ends. The CDR3 loop is CSGGRGETQYF. In DNA form, the CDR3 reads TGCAGCGGTGGCAGGGGCGAGACCCAGTACTTC.

This clonotype was counted only a few times. The rearrangement joins TRBV11-2 to TRBJ2-7, with TRBD2 identical over 13 bases. This CDR3 spans 16 amino acids. The V gene end was trimmed by 5 bases and the J gene end by 7 bases; junction bases not matched to a gene: 11. Germline V gene sequence: CDR1 SGHAT, CDR2 FQNNGV. The chain's CDR3 is CASSPKLLAGGHEQYF. The CDR3 DNA follows: TGTGCCAGCAGCCCGAAATTACTAGCGGGAGGGCATGAGCAGTACTTC.